What follows describes a single T cell receptor (beta chain). There is no known antigen for this receptor. The input lacks base qualities; no much larger clone sits a single base away. This entry is derived from a study of cytomegalovirus exposure and HLA in healthy donors (dated by TCRdb to between 2016 and 2019). Looking at the study overall: An earlier analysis of some 600 of the donors reported about 300 Gb of sequence data and 95 million to 130 million unique TCR beta sequences obtained from around 180 million T cells. Roughly 300 gigabases of sequencing data and approximately 93 million unique TCR sequences were included in an early release covering around 650 HLA-typed donors. Of the 300 to 500 genotyped donors, more than 75% were placed in the genetic ancestry cluster associated with self-reported Caucasian donors. The study was designed to test whether signatures of past pathogen exposure could be identified by cataloging public T cell receptors. The study used immunosequencing to profile the T cell repertoires of approximately 630 subjects and linked those repertoires to cytomegalovirus serostatus. In addition to the first cohort of 650 to 800 subjects, a separate validation cohort of 120 different subjects was used. To predict cytomegalovirus infection status, the study brought together high-throughput TCR immunosequencing, statistical association of individual TCRs with disease status, and machine learning. A later analysis re-examined previously published TCR beta repertoires from hundreds of donors and added high-resolution HLA genotyping to investigate patterns of TCR occurrence. Rather than drawing on any new phenotypic data, the later analysis identified candidate immune exposures from TCR beta sequences and the way those sequences occurred across donors. An earlier analysis of several hundred of the donors applied high-throughput TCR beta sequencing to assess whether each TCR beta V gene segment acted as functional or pseudogenic. Donor age, sex, ethnicity and CMV serostatus were collected together with the repertoire data. A later genetic analysis took genome-wide SNP genotypes for about three fifths of the 666 donors and used that subset as a discovery cohort. Every discovery cohort repertoire had been produced on one sequencing platform. Both class I and class II loci were covered by HLA typing, at four-digit resolution. The number of donors typed differed by locus, with 629-630 for A, B, C, DRB1 and DQB1, roughly 520 for DQA1, under 610 for DPA1, and about 450 for DPB1. Because of strong linkage in the cohort, roughly five DR-DQ haplotypes were treated as single units for association and clustering. Across some 400 genotyped donors of the cohort, an average of about 200,000 unique TCR beta nucleotide sequences per donor were sequenced, and roughly a sixth of those sequences were non-productive. What the work shows at the level of the full study, not this receptor alone: The classifier was reported to diagnose cytomegalovirus status with high specificity and sensitivity in both the original cohort and the validation cohort. Most TCR sequences were seen in very few donors, while some public TCRs were found in many individuals. In a later analysis, HLA-associated TCR beta chains were found to be more clonally expanded and to have lower generation probabilities than equally common non-associated chains. A later analysis found that most CMV-associated TCR beta chains appeared HLA-restricted, with HLA associations seemingly driven largely by CMV exposure. In this cohort, only TCR beta chains were sequenced, and detectable features were limited by the absence of alpha or paired-chain data. In a later analysis, TCR association rates were found to vary across HLA loci, with the most associated TCRs seen for DRB1 alleles and the fewest for HLA-C alleles. The authors suggested that the approach could potentially be extended to other disease states and immunological phenotypes. In an earlier analysis of roughly 560 of the donors, most TCR beta V segments were observed in productive rearrangements about 87% or about 30% of the time, broadly matching IMGT annotations. Specific HLA alleles were associated with 16,951 TCR beta sequences at a false discovery rate of 0.05 in a later analysis. A later analysis reported that several top co-occurrence clusters appeared linked to parvovirus B19, influenza, CMV and Epstein-Barr virus. A further reported finding was that TCR beta sequences accurately predicted the HLA-A and HLA-B alleles for most subjects in the first cohort. Because some donors lacked HLA typing at each locus, the association tests relied only on the typed subset. Correlated functional status among segregating V segments might reflect linkage disequilibrium, but an unknown experimental factor could not be ruled out. Immune exposure information for the cohort was limited to CMV serostatus. Presence/absence analyses assumed roughly uniform sequencing depth across donors, an assumption that may not hold. A total of 150 or so TCR beta chains were listed by the study as associated with cytomegalovirus. In a later genetic analysis, a missense DCLRE1C variant was associated with V-gene and J-gene trimming of TCR beta chains, and the association was replicated in an independent cohort. Because counts were too low, approximately 15 rarely observed V segments, including chromosome 9 orphons, were excluded from the earlier analysis of 587 of the donors. Some IMGT-functional V segments, including TRBV6-2 and TRBV6-3, could not be distinguished by the 87-base-pair reads and were therefore excluded. Three of the identified cytomegalovirus-associated TCR beta chains were confirmed in vitro to be specific for cytomegalovirus antigens. Assigning TCR associations to individual alleles was difficult when HLA alleles, especially DR and DQ, strongly co-occurred. A group of highly shared sequence variants was considered likely to be a technical artifact of the sequencing pipeline. Compared with the approximately 670-donor mean, donors in an Asian-associated ancestry cluster had fewer N-insertions in productive TCRs, according to a later genetic analysis.

The cohort consisted of 650 to 700 healthy bone marrow donors. Cohort members were all nominally healthy when sampled, although unrecorded immune exposures were likely present. The donor was CMV seronegative and belonged to the group of over 300 seronegative cohort members. A peripheral blood sample was provided by each donor, and peripheral blood mononuclear cells were used for TCR beta sequencing. Genomic DNA extraction from the blood cell samples was performed with the Qiagen DNeasy Blood Extraction Kit. Library prep was done by the immunoSEQ multiplex PCR assay. A mixture of 60 forward primers for TCR Vbeta segments and 13 reverse primers for TCR Jbeta segments was used in the multiplex PCR. Amplification of the CDR3 region of rearranged TCR beta genes was performed with a multiplex PCR assay on genomic DNA. On the Illumina HiSeq System, the amplified TCR beta libraries were sequenced as 87-base-pair reads. Regarding the original processing steps: A later analysis tallied around 87 million unique TCR beta chains across the 660 or so repertoires, and about 10 million of those chains were shared by two or more donors. Raw reads were error-corrected and collapsed into unique sequences by a nearest-neighbor algorithm in which closely related sequences were merged to remove PCR and sequencing errors. To assign V, D and J gene segments, CDR3 sequences were aligned to IMGT reference sequences. For a sequence to be retained, a match of at least six nucleotides to both a V gene segment and a J gene segment was required. Rearrangements were classified as productive when the CDR3 lacked stop codons and remained in frame with V and J, and all other rearrangements were classified as non-productive. CDR3 was defined according to IMGT convention as the region running from the second conserved V-encoded cysteine to the conserved J-encoded phenylalanine. Sequences without an unambiguous match to a single V gene segment were excluded from the earlier analysis of a few hundred of the donors. In an earlier analysis of 587 of the donors, a V segment was called functional when productive rearrangements were above 56.7%, and segregating when the standard deviation between donors exceeded 5%. A statistical classification framework was built to diagnose cytomegalovirus status from the catalog of TCR beta chain sequences. In a later analysis, V and J genes were assigned by comparing TCR nucleotide sequences against IMGT/GENE-DB human TR gene sequences. A later analysis assigned CDR3 sequences and most-parsimonious VDJ recombination scenarios with the TCRdist pipeline. In a later analysis, every TCR beta chain was defined by the combination of its CDR3 amino acid sequence and its V-gene family, and reads without a unique V-gene family were dropped. A later analysis removed 500 to 600 highly shared, low-generation-probability nucleotide sequences to deal with suspected cross-contamination and a sequencing artifact. For each public chain, a later analysis derived a clonal expansion index from normalized ranks of inferred template counts within each repertoire. A later analysis computed generation probabilities with a VDJ recombination model fitted to out-of-frame rearrangements, and checked the results against IGoR. Hypergeometric tests were used in a later analysis to score TCR-TCR, TCR-HLA and TCR-CMV co-occurrence, with a repertoire-size bias correction applied to the TCR pairs. In a later analysis, false discovery rates were estimated by permuting HLA or CMV assignments 20 times. In a later analysis, co-occurring TCRs were grouped using DBSCAN, and TCRdist sequence similarity was added for clustering within HLA-allele-positive subsets. Co-occurrence clustering excluded repertoires with fewer than 30,000 or more than 120,000 public chains, plus five with anomalous nucleotide sharing. TCRdb took this table from immuneACCESS and kept in-frame rearrangements with V and J called. Such tables lack part of the clones; where checked against another copy, unresolved V genes explain under half of the gap, and the rest is unexplained. V, J and clone size are those of that table, while D and trimming were read from the DNA. Recorded for this sample are under 200,000 clones; roughly 82% of them occurred a single time. Under 0.6% of the sample is held by the ten biggest clonotypes.

According to the germline V gene (reference sequence), CDR1 reads MNHEY and CDR2 reads SMNVEV. V loses 5 bases of germline sequence and J loses 5 bases, and the interval between the two ends is 12 bases. From the cysteine up to the phenylalanine, the CDR3 has a length of 13 residues. Left in the record is the CDR3 DNA by itself, 39 bases read in frame from the first base. This receptor chain uses TRBV27 and TRBJ2-5; TRBD2 could be the D gene, as 6 bases match. The clonotype was recovered from a woman aged 50 to 65 in good health and CMV-seronegative. Sequenced material: PBMCs. In nucleotides, the sequence is TGTGCCAGCAGTGTTAGCGGCTGGGAGACCCAGTACTTC. This encodes CASSVSGWETQYF.